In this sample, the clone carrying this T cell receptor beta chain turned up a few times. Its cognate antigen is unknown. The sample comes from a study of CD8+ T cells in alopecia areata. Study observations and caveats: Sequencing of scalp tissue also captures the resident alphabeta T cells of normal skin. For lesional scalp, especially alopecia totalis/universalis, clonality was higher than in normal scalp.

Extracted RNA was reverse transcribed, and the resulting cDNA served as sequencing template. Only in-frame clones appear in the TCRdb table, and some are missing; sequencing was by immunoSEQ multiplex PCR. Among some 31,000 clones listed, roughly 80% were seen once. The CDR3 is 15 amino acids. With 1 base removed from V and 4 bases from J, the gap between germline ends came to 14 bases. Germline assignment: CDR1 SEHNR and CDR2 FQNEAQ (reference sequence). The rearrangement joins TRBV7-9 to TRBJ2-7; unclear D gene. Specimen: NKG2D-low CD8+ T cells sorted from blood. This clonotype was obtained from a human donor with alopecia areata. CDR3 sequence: CASSLVVGRKYEQYF. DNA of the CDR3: TGTGCCAGCAGCTTAGTAGTAGGCAGAAAATACGAGCAGTACTTC.